The subject of this entry is one T cell receptor (beta chain). This clonotype showed up many times. The target of this receptor is not known. No clone much larger than this one lies a single base away; base qualities are absent. The sample comes from a study of identical twins (dated by TCRdb to between 2015 and 2016). Concerning the study at large: To test whether fetal clonotypes persist, this study deep-sequenced TCR alpha and beta repertoires from monozygotic twins, from unrelated adults of various ages, and from cord blood. To rule out contamination, the twin experiments were replicated at different times with different library preparation protocols. Beyond this particular receptor, the publication reports: Abundant cord blood beta clonotypes had fewer insertions, young adult naive repertoires showed a similar but weaker trend, and memory repertoires showed no such trend. Because the same donors could not be followed over many years, the conclusions depended on cross-sectional statistical analysis. Out-of-frame TCR alpha sequences shared between twins showed an excess of low generation-probability sequences compared with coincidental sharing between unrelated individuals. Out-of-frame TCR alpha sharing in monozygotic twins was systematically underestimated by recombination models, whereas sharing between unrelated individuals was in agreement with the recombination models. Zero-insertion analyses could be partly confounded by invariant T cells such as MAIT and iNKT, although diverse VJ usage argued against such confounding for most clonotypes. In beta out-of-frame sequences, excess twin sharing was weaker, because having fewer shared sequences lowered the signal-to-noise ratio.

Libraries came from 5' RACE. The instrument was an Illumina HiSeq 2000. A universal primer binding site was introduced by template switching, and a unique molecular identifier was present in the final cDNA, enabling accurate counting of TCR cDNA molecules. First-strand cDNA for TCR alpha and beta chains was synthesized from specific primers in the conserved constant-segment region. Each cDNA library was double barcoded, with a SMART-Mk sample barcode plus Illumina barcodes, to control for contamination. TruSeq adapter sequences along with Illumina sample barcodes were introduced in two successive PCR steps. The Illumina HiSeq platform was used with custom primers to sequence TCR alpha and beta cDNA libraries. From the authors' description of their analysis: Unique molecular identifiers were extracted from raw reads with MiGEC, and CDR3 positions were determined with MiXCR. For each individual, recombination models were inferred using an EM algorithm with the repgenHMM and IGoR tools. The tcR package in R was used for shared clonotype analysis, with sharing normalized by the product of cloneset sizes. Out-of-frame nonproductive sequences were analyzed to study raw recombination free of thymic and clonal selection effects. Using fastp at Q25 and MiXCR, TCRdb reprocessed the public reads and kept productive beta chains. Every entry covers one CDR3 protein and lists the most common genes and DNA from its rows. The V and J calls come from TCRdb's annotation, not from the publication. The sample profile shows 690,000 or so distinct CDR3 sequences; 8.5% to 9.5% of them were found once. 0.75% to 1% of the sample is taken by the ten largest.

The CDR3 runs 13 residues from the cysteine to the phenylalanine. Only the CDR3 part of the read is kept: 39 bases, read in frame from the first base. Only healthy Caucasian donors were included. Three pairs of female monozygotic twins, all aged 18 to 29 years, made up the twin cohort. RNA for TCR libraries was isolated from peripheral blood mononuclear cells. The sample also formed part of further work on yellow fever vaccine responses in identical twins. Taken from the second paper: According to the authors, the vaccine-induced T cell response in identical twins seemed to be partly convergent and partly specific to each individual. In the study, vaccine-responding T cell clones were precisely tracked in identical twins.

The clonotype was recovered from a woman between 18 and 29 years old in good health. The sample taken for sequencing was PBMCs. The V and J genes are TRBV21-1 and TRBJ2-5. TRBV21-1 corresponds to a pseudogene. At the DNA level, the sequence is TGTGCCAGCAGTATCAACTCTGCGGAGACCCAGTACTTC. The encoded protein is CASSINSAETQYF.